The entry below describes one T cell receptor beta chain. The target antigen is unknown. Distinct nucleotide sequences in the sample also encode this CDR3. For each subset, genomic DNA was distributed in equal portions over several immunoSEQ plates. TCRdb keeps only in-frame clones here, not all; method: immunoSEQ multiplex PCR. The sample contains more than 500,000 clones, more than 95% of which appear only once. Division of CD4+ cells produced a CD45RA+ naive subset and a CD45RA-negative memory subset. This CDR3 is built from 11 residues. V was clipped by 4 bases and J by 4 bases, with 5 bases between them. Germline V lookup: CDR1 SNHLY, CDR2 FYNNEI. The data originate from a study of shared clonotypes between healthy human individuals. General study results and limits: Naive subsets generally had larger estimated richness than memory subsets.

The sequenced material came from naive CD4+ T cells sorted from blood. Subset: CD45RA+ positively selected. This receptor was identified in a woman aged 30 to 39 in good health. V and J are TRBV2 and TRBJ2-7, with D hard to call. The CDR3 sequence is CASSGTYEQYF. The CDR3 DNA sequence: TGTGCCAGCAGTGGTACATACGAGCAGTACTTC.